The source of this TCR beta chain is a study of cytomegalovirus exposure and HLA in healthy donors (TCRdb year 2017). Broadly, across the study: An earlier analysis of fewer than 750 of the donors reported about 280 Gb of sequence data and around 100 million unique TCR beta sequences obtained from roughly 180 million T cells. An early release covering 550 to 700 HLA-typed donors comprised approximately 300 gigabases of sequencing data and roughly 86 million unique TCR sequences. The genetic ancestry cluster associated with self-reported Caucasian donors included 81% of the approximately 410 genotyped donors. The study aimed to test whether signatures of past pathogen exposure could be identified by cataloging public T cell receptors. The T cell repertoires of 666 subjects were profiled by immunosequencing and related to cytomegalovirus serostatus. A separate validation cohort of 90 to 150 different subjects was used in addition to the approximately 670-subject first cohort. High-throughput TCR immunosequencing, statistical association of individual TCRs with disease status, and machine learning were combined to predict cytomegalovirus infection status. To study patterns of TCR occurrence, a later analysis re-analyzed previously published TCR beta repertoires from 650 to 750 donors and added high-resolution HLA genotyping. The later analysis used no new phenotypic data to find candidate immune exposures, relying instead on TCR beta sequences and their occurrence across donors. An earlier analysis of 450 to 750 of the donors used high-throughput TCR beta sequencing to judge whether each TCR beta V gene segment behaved as functional or pseudogenic. Donor age, sex, ethnicity and CMV serostatus were compiled together with the repertoire data. A later genetic analysis took genome-wide SNP genotypes for about 65% of the roughly 670 donors and used that subset as a discovery cohort. All discovery cohort repertoires had been generated on a single sequencing platform. HLA typing included class I and class II loci at four-digit resolution. The number of typed donors differed by locus: about 629-630 for A, B, C, DRB1 and DQB1; approximately 540 for DQA1; fewer than 610 for DPA1; and roughly 450 for DPB1. Four to six DR-DQ haplotypes were handled as single units for association and clustering, since linkage in the cohort was strong. Across roughly 420 genotyped donors of the cohort, an average of 235,054 unique TCR beta nucleotide sequences per donor were sequenced, and roughly a sixth of those sequences were non-productive.

This clone was seen a few times. No antigen is known for it. No much larger clone exists at a distance of one base, and base qualities are not known. The cohort comprised fewer than 750 healthy bone marrow donors. All cohort members were sampled while nominally healthy, although unrecorded immune exposures were likely present. The donor was CMV seropositive and was included in the group of approximately 300 seropositive cohort members. Each donor provided a peripheral blood sample, and peripheral blood mononuclear cells were used for TCR beta sequencing. The Qiagen DNeasy Blood Extraction Kit was used to extract genomic DNA from the blood cell samples. Study-level results and caveats: According to a later genetic analysis, donors in an Asian-associated ancestry cluster had fewer N-insertions in productive TCRs than the approximately 610-donor mean. A total of roughly 160 TCR beta chains were listed by the study as associated with cytomegalovirus. In vitro tests confirmed that a few of the cytomegalovirus-associated TCR beta chains recognize cytomegalovirus antigens. A further reported finding was that TCR beta sequences accurately predicted the HLA-A and HLA-B alleles for most subjects in the first cohort. A group of highly shared sequence variants was considered likely to be a technical artifact of the sequencing pipeline. A later genetic analysis associated a missense DCLRE1C variant with V-gene and J-gene trimming of TCR beta chains, and an independent cohort replicated the association. Because HLA typing was missing for some donors at each locus, association tests included only the typed subset. According to a later analysis, parvovirus B19, influenza, CMV and Epstein-Barr virus appeared linked to several top co-occurrence clusters. The presence/absence analyses assumed that sequencing depth was roughly uniform across donors, and that assumption may not be true. Immune exposure information for the cohort was limited to CMV serostatus. Strong co-occurrence of HLA alleles, especially DR and DQ, made assigning TCR associations to individual alleles difficult. The earlier analysis of 587 of the donors excluded around 17 rarely observed V segments, including chromosome 9 orphons, because counts were too low. Linkage disequilibrium might explain the correlated functional status among segregating V segments, but an unknown experimental factor could not be ruled out. Most CMV-associated TCR beta chains appeared to be HLA-restricted in a later analysis, and the HLA associations seemed to be driven largely by CMV exposure. The authors suggested that the approach could potentially be extended to other disease states and immunological phenotypes. The classifier was reported to diagnose cytomegalovirus status with high specificity and sensitivity in both the original cohort and the validation cohort. This cohort had only TCR beta chains sequenced, and the lack of alpha or paired-chain data limited which features could be detected. Across donors, most TCR sequences were observed very rarely, whereas some public TCRs were present in many individuals. In a later analysis, the rate of TCR association differed among HLA loci, with DRB1 alleles having the most associated TCRs and HLA-C alleles having the fewest. In an earlier analysis of fewer than 750 of the donors, most TCR beta V segments were observed in productive rearrangements about 87% or about 30% of the time, broadly matching IMGT annotations. Compared with equally common non-associated chains, HLA-associated TCR beta chains in a later analysis were more clonally expanded and had lower generation probabilities. The 87-base-pair reads could not distinguish some IMGT-functional V segments, including TRBV6-2 and TRBV6-3, so those segments were excluded. At a false discovery rate of 0.05, a later analysis linked 16,951 TCR beta sequences to specific HLA alleles.

Library prep was done by the immunoSEQ multiplex PCR assay. For the multiplex PCR, a mixture combining 60 forward primers for TCR Vbeta segments and 13 reverse primers for TCR Jbeta segments was used. The CDR3 region of rearranged TCR beta genes was amplified from genomic DNA by a multiplex PCR assay. On the Illumina HiSeq System, the amplified TCR beta libraries were sequenced as 87-base-pair reads. As for how the authors treated the data: A later analysis tallied 70 million to 100 million unique TCR beta chains across the 650 to 750 repertoires, and roughly 11 million of those chains were shared by two or more donors. Raw reads were error-corrected and collapsed into unique sequences by a nearest-neighbor algorithm in which closely related sequences were merged to remove PCR and sequencing errors. CDR3 sequences were aligned to IMGT reference sequences to assign V, D and J gene segments. For a sequence to be retained, a match of at least six nucleotides to both a V gene segment and a J gene segment was required. A rearrangement was called productive if the CDR3 had no stop codons and remained in frame with V and J, and every other rearrangement was called non-productive. CDR3 was defined by IMGT convention, running from the second conserved V-encoded cysteine to the conserved J-encoded phenylalanine. Sequences without an unambiguous match to a single V gene segment were excluded from the earlier analysis of about 640 of the donors. In an earlier analysis of several hundred of the donors, V segments were called functional above 56.7% productive rearrangements and were called segregating when the between-donor standard deviation exceeded 5%. A statistical classification framework was developed to diagnose cytomegalovirus status using the catalog of TCR beta chain sequences. In a later analysis, V and J genes were assigned by comparing TCR nucleotide sequences against IMGT/GENE-DB human TR gene sequences. A later analysis assigned CDR3 sequences and most-parsimonious VDJ recombination scenarios with the TCRdist pipeline. In a later analysis, each TCR beta chain was defined by its CDR3 amino acid sequence together with its V-gene family, and reads without a unique V-gene family were excluded. In a later analysis, nearly 600 highly shared, low-generation-probability nucleotide sequences were removed to address suspected cross-contamination and a sequencing artifact. For each public chain, a later analysis derived a clonal expansion index from normalized ranks of inferred template counts within each repertoire. A later analysis computed generation probabilities with a VDJ recombination model fitted to out-of-frame rearrangements, and checked the results against IGoR. In a later analysis, TCR-TCR, TCR-HLA and TCR-CMV co-occurrence was scored with hypergeometric tests, and a repertoire-size bias correction was applied to TCR pairs. A later analysis estimated false discovery rates by permuting HLA or CMV assignments 20 times. In a later analysis, co-occurring TCRs were grouped using DBSCAN, and TCRdist sequence similarity was added for clustering within HLA-allele-positive subsets. Repertoires with fewer than 30,000 or more than 120,000 public chains, plus five repertoires with anomalous nucleotide sharing, were excluded from co-occurrence clustering. The table was pulled from immuneACCESS by TCRdb, which kept in-frame rearrangements only. Such tables lose some clones; where checked, under half of the loss comes from unresolved V genes, and the rest has no known cause. The DNA gave D and trimming, while V, J and clone size come from that table. The sample has approximately 150,000 clones on record, about two thirds of them singletons. Roughly 10% of the sample belongs to the ten largest clones.

Per the germline V gene, SGHTA is the CDR1 and FQGNSA is the CDR2. A distance of 18 bases separates the germline ends of V and J, which lose 6 bases and 6 bases respectively. Taken from cysteine to phenylalanine, the CDR3 has 14 residues. CDR3 DNA only is kept here, 42 bases in frame from base 1. The source material was PBMCs. Recombination connected TRBV7-2 to TRBJ2-7; TRBD2 might be the D gene, on 5 matching bases. The source is a man aged 25-45 years in good health and CMV-seropositive. The DNA sequence is as follows: TGTGCCAGCAGGGAGGCAGGCCCTCTGAGCGAGCAGTACTTC. It encodes CASREAGPLSEQYF.